Given below is one T cell receptor beta chain in context. Its specificity is not known. This entry is derived from a study of cytomegalovirus exposure and HLA in healthy donors. At the level of the study: An earlier analysis identified 117 million unique TCR beta sequences in some 170 million T cells.

CDR3 size: 15 residues. V was trimmed by 1 base and J by 6 bases, leaving 17 bases between them. Germline values: CDR1 SGHNT, CDR2 YYREEE (reference sequence). General study results and limits: Later on, an analysis showed TCR association rates differing by HLA locus, with DRB1 the most and HLA-C the fewest. CMV antigen specificity was confirmed in vitro for three CMV-associated chains.

The PCR had 60 Vbeta and 13 Jbeta primers. TCRdb's table, derived via immunoSEQ multiplex PCR, lists solely in-frame clones and lacks some. The sample lists approximately 120,000 clones; roughly 68% were seen once. The sequence was collected from a woman aged 50 to 65 in good health and CMV-seropositive. Sequencing was performed on PBMCs. The gene calls are TRBV5-4 and TRBJ2-7; D is possibly TRBD1 (5 bases). The CDR3 nucleotides read TGTGCCAGCAGCTTGCGGAGCAGGGCGCTGGTCGAGCAGTACTTC. Amino acids: CASSLRSRALVEQYF. Based on the CDR3 plus reference TRBV5-4 and TRBJ2-7, the full variable domain is ETGVTQSPTHLIKTRGQQVTLRCSSQSGHNTVSWYQQALGQGPQFIFQYYREEENGRGNFPPRFSGLQFPNYSSELNVNALELDDSALYLCASSLRSRALVEQYFGPGTRLTVT.